The 23 T cell receptor beta chains listed next were all sequenced from one sample in a study of cytomegalovirus exposure and HLA in healthy donors. Primers for the PCR totalled 60 Vbeta and 13 Jbeta. TCRdb keeps only in-frame clones here, not all; method: immunoSEQ multiplex PCR. The table records approximately 170,000 clones, 80% to 90% of them present only once. Sequenced input: PBMCs. Receptors were obtained from a male donor in good health and CMV-seronegative.

The J gene is TRBJ2-2, the V gene TRBV2; unclear D gene. Germline V gene data show CDR1 as SNHLY and CDR2 as FYNNEI. With 6 bases removed from V and 2 bases from J, the gap between germline ends came to 16 bases. The CDR3 has 16 residues. The CDR3 DNA reads as TGTGCCAGCAGCCAAAGTGACATAATTAACACCGGGGAGCTGTTTTTT. It translates to CASSQSDIINTGELFF.

The chain employs TRBV28 and TRBJ2-7, with TRBD2 identical over 13 bases. CDR3 length: 15 amino acids. After removal of 4 bases from V and 1 base from J, the junction contained 1 base not matched to a gene. CDR1 is MDHEN, CDR2 SYDVKM, per germline. CDR3 in DNA: TGTGCCAGCAGTTGGACTAGCGGGAGTTCCTACGAGCAGTACTTC. It codes for CASSWTSGSSYEQYF.

A single count supports this clone. The chain uses TRBV19 and TRBJ1-1; D perhaps matches TRBD1 (5 bases). The germline V gene encodes CDR1 LNHDA and CDR2 SQIVND (reference sequence). The CDR3 contains 14 residues. Trimming removed 4 bases from V and 0 bases from J, with 9 bases in between. The CDR3 sequence is CASSKRGVNTEAFF. In nucleotides, the CDR3 is TGTGCCAGTAGTAAACGGGGGGTGAACACTGAAGCTTTCTTT.

The rearrangement uses TRBV6-5 and TRBJ1-4; no definite D call. The germline CDR1 and CDR2 sequences are MNHEY and SVGAGI. The length of the CDR3 is 15 residues. The V end was cut by 2 bases, the J end by 4 bases, with 11 bases between. CDR3 loop: CASSYQRSGNEKLFF. CDR3 coding DNA: TGTGCCAGCAGTTACCAGCGTAGCGGTAATGAAAAACTGTTTTTT.

The chain uses TRBV4-2 and TRBJ2-5; D may be TRBD2 (5 bases). V lost 5 bases to trimming and J lost 1 base, with 8 bases between them. Germline CDR1 and CDR2: LGHNA and YNFKEQ. The CDR3 sequence is 13 residues long. The CDR3 protein is CASSVDSQETQYF. Here the CDR3 DNA reads TGTGCCAGCAGCGTGGACTCCCAAGAGACCCAGTACTTC.

This clone was counted between two and nine times. The chain recombines TRBV7-3 with TRBJ2-1; 7 bases align to TRBD2. Germline trimming cut 11 bases from V and 1 base from J; bases unmatched to any gene: 2. CDR1 and CDR2 (germline): SGHTA, FQGTGA. The CDR3 sequence is 12 residues long. The CDR3 DNA is TGTGCCTCGGGGGGTTCCTACAATGAGCAGTTCTTC. Its translation: CASGGSYNEQFF.

The table lists this clone with a few counts. The chain employs TRBV5-1 and TRBJ1-2, with D perhaps TRBD1 (6 bases). Germline values: CDR1 SGHRS, CDR2 YFSETQ. With 4 bases removed from V and 9 bases from J, the gap between germline ends came to 25 bases. CDR3 length: 16 amino acids. CDR3 residues: CASSPGQGILQFSYTF. In nucleotides, the CDR3 is TGCGCCAGCAGCCCGGGACAAGGGATACTCCAATTCAGCTACACCTTC.

The rearrangement links TRBV5-1 to TRBJ1-6; no clear D gene. There are 13 residues in the CDR3. V was pared by 0 bases and J by 10 bases, with 8 bases between. Germline V gene data show CDR1 as SGHRS and CDR2 as YFSETQ. The CDR3: CASSLAGRSPLHF. CDR3 coding DNA: TGCGCCAGCAGCTTGGCCGGGAGGTCACCCCTCCACTTT.

The CDR3 loop reads CASSLSSKNYEQYF. The CDR3 DNA is TGTGCCAGCAGCTTATCATCCAAAAACTACGAGCAGTACTTC. The rearrangement links TRBV7-6 to TRBJ2-7, with no clear D. Germline loops: CDR1 SGHVS, CDR2 FNYEAQ. V was clipped by 2 bases and J by 3 bases, with 11 bases between them. The CDR3 totals 14 residues.

The CDR3 coding sequence is TGTGCCAGCAGCACGGGACTAGCGGGACTTTACGAGCAGTACTTC. Residues: CASSTGLAGLYEQYF. This sequence joins TRBV7-2 and TRBJ2-7; 13 nucleotides align to TRBD2. CDR1 is SGHTA and CDR2 is FQGNSA in the germline V gene. This CDR3 contains 15 residues. V shed 5 bases, J shed 4 bases, and the junction held 5 bases outside the gene matches.

The chain links TRBV6-5 to TRBJ1-1, with 9 bases lining up with TRBD1. V lost 6 bases to trimming and J lost 7 bases; unmatched junction nucleotides: 9. CDR3 length: 14 amino acids. CDR1 and CDR2 from the germline V gene are MNHEY and SVGAGI. Written as DNA, the CDR3 is TGTGCCAGCAGCCCGGACAGGGGCCCGAATGAAGCTTTCTTT. The encoded protein is CASSPDRGPNEAFF.

This clone appeared once. The J gene is TRBJ2-7, the V gene TRBV5-1, with 8 nucleotides matching TRBD1. With V trimmed by 4 bases and J by 5 bases, 8 bases remained unmatched. Germline loops: CDR1 SGHRS, CDR2 YFSETQ. The CDR3 totals 14 residues. In nucleotides, the CDR3 is TGCGCCAGCAGCCCCGGACAGGGTGGCGACGAGCAGTACTTC. The encoded protein is CASSPGQGGDEQYF.

The chain links TRBV11-2 to TRBJ2-2; D possibly corresponds to TRBD1 (6 bases). The CDR3 totals 16 residues. Germline CDR1 SGHAT, CDR2 FQNNGV. V was trimmed by 4 bases and J by 2 bases, leaving 14 bases between them. In DNA, the CDR3 is TGTGCCAGCAGCTCGGACAGCAACGTTAACACCGGGGAGCTGTTTTTT. Encoded protein: CASSSDSNVNTGELFF.

V gene TRBV11-2 combines with J gene TRBJ2-7; no clear D gene. This CDR3 spans 14 amino acids. Germline values: CDR1 SGHAT, CDR2 FQNNGV. V was clipped by 2 bases and J by 3 bases, with 11 bases between them. CDR3 nucleotide sequence: TGTGCCAGCAGCTTAAGGTTACAGTTCTACGAGCAGTACTTC. Encoded protein: CASSLRLQFYEQYF.

This sequence joins TRBV27 and TRBJ2-1; perhaps TRBD2 as D (5 bases). Germline loops: CDR1 MNHEY, CDR2 SMNVEV (reference sequence). V lost 3 bases and J 4 bases, leaving 13 bases between the germline ends. The CDR3 has 15 amino acids. The CDR3 sequence is CASSFRLAGYNEQFF. CDR3 nucleotides: TGTGCCAGCAGTTTTCGGCTAGCCGGATACAATGAGCAGTTCTTC.

In this sample, this clone turned up a few times. The rearrangement joins TRBV28 to TRBJ1-4, with D unclear. The ends were cut back, 7 bases at V and 3 bases at J, with 18 bases in the middle. Germline V lookup: CDR1 MDHEN, CDR2 SYDVKM. The CDR3 has 16 residues. In DNA form, the CDR3 reads TGTGCCAGCACCCGAAGAGGGTTTTCGCCTAATGAAAAACTGTTTTTT. Translating it yields CASTRRGFSPNEKLFF. The full variable domain, its missing parts supplied by reference TRBV28 and TRBJ1-4, is DVKVTQSSRYLVKRTGEKVFLECVQDMDHENMFWYRQDPGLGLRLIYFSYDVKMKEKGDIPEGYSVSREKKERFSLILESASTNQTSMYLCASTRRGFSPNEKLFFGSGTQLSVL.

This chain uses TRBV4-1 with TRBJ2-3; TRBD1 matches at 7 bases. V shed 1 base and J 3 bases; nucleotides not matched to a gene: 7. The CDR3 spans 16 residues. Germline V gives CDR1 MGHRA, CDR2 YSYEKL. The CDR3 loop is CASSQVGGDSTDTQYF. CDR3 coding DNA: TGCGCCAGCAGCCAAGTAGGGGGCGATAGTACAGATACGCAGTATTTT.

The J gene is TRBJ2-5, the V gene TRBV29-1; 10 nucleotides agree with TRBD1. The CDR3 is 15 amino acids. CDR1 is SQVTM, CDR2 ANQGSEA, per germline. Losses at the gene ends were 4 bases for V and 4 bases for J; bases not matched to a gene: 9. CDR3 amino acids: CSVAGWDRGPETQYF. DNA of the CDR3: TGCAGCGTTGCCGGGTGGGACAGGGGCCCAGAGACCCAGTACTTC.

About this clone itself: The junction does not match germline at one end; this may be a read error. The J gene is TRBJ2-3, the V gene TRBV4-3, with 11 bases that match TRBD2. Germline values: CDR1 LGHNA, CDR2 YSLEER. The CDR3 spans 15 residues. In nucleotides, the CDR3 is TGCGCCGGCAGCCATTCCGGGACTAGCGGAGATACGCAGTATTTT. Encoded protein: CAGSHSGTSGDTQYF.

This clone was observed a handful of times. This chain uses TRBV18 with TRBJ1-6; 10 bases are shared with TRBD1. V shed 3 bases and J 9 bases; nucleotides not matched to a gene: 5. Germline V CDR1 and CDR2: KGHSH, LQKENI. This CDR3 comprises 15 residues. The CDR3 sequence: CASSPWDRGGSPLHF. The CDR3 DNA reads as TGTGCCAGCTCACCCTGGGACAGGGGAGGTTCACCCCTCCACTTT. Full variable domain (rest looked up from reference TRBV18 and TRBJ1-6): NAGVMQNPRHLVRRRGQEARLRCSPMKGHSHVYWYRQLPEEGLKFMVYLQKENIIDESGMPKERFSAEFPKEGPSILRIQQVVRGDSAAYFCASSPWDRGGSPLHFGNGTRLTVT.

The chain recombines TRBV5-4 with TRBJ2-5, with 7 bases identical to TRBD2. CDR3 length: 14 residues. J was trimmed by 5 bases and V by 1 base; bases with no gene match: 5. Looked up from germline, CDR1 is SGHNT and CDR2 is YYREEE (reference sequence). The CDR3 protein is CASSLFGGSETQYF. CDR3 coding DNA: TGTGCCAGCAGCTTGTTCGGGGGGAGTGAGACCCAGTACTTC. The variable domain in full, completed from reference TRBV5-4 and TRBJ2-5, reads ETGVTQSPTHLIKTRGQQVTLRCSSQSGHNTVSWYQQALGQGPQFIFQYYREEENGRGNFPPRFSGLQFPNYSSELNVNALELDDSALYLCASSLFGGSETQYFGPGTRLLVL.

The rearrangement joins TRBV18 to TRBJ2-7; TRBD1 might be the D (6 bases). This CDR3 comprises 15 residues. V dropped 2 bases and J dropped 4 bases, with 15 bases sitting between them. Germline V gene lookup returns CDR1 KGHSH and CDR2 LQKENI. The CDR3 region is CASSPKQGDSYEQYF. The CDR3 region has the DNA TGTGCCAGCTCACCAAAACAGGGCGATTCTTACGAGCAGTACTTC.

This rearrangement joins TRBV5-1 to TRBJ2-5, with TRBD2 matching over 9 bases. J lost 3 bases, V lost 0 bases, and 6 bases had no gene match. Germline-derived CDR1 and CDR2 are SGHRS and YFSETQ. This CDR3 is 16 amino acids long. CDR3 sequence: CASSLAVTSGKETQYF. DNA of the CDR3: TGCGCCAGCAGCTTGGCTGTGACTAGCGGAAAAGAGACCCAGTACTTC.